This T cell receptor beta chain was recovered during a study of blood T cells in healthy people across ages (dated by TCRdb to the mid-2010s). In the study overall: In model experiments, roughly one uniquely barcoded TCR beta cDNA molecule per two T cells was captured by template switching. To avoid experimental bias, donors of different ages were spread randomly across the sequencing lanes. Using deep sequencing normalized with unique cDNA molecular identifiers, the study measured how TCR beta repertoire diversity changes with age. Four age groups were formed from the donors: young (average about 16 years), middle-aged (approximately 40), aged (62) and long-lived (roughly 88). For two donors (one aged 18 to 30 and one aged 80 or older), the study analyzed two additional independent replicas of 1 million unique cDNA reads from the same blood draw.

Notes on this clonotype: Its antigen is still unknown. The sample holds no much larger clone one base away, and base qualities are not on file.

Overall study outcomes, separate from this receptor: Bulk unsorted PBMC profiling prevented conclusive comparison of naive and antigen-experienced compartments. Estimates of total diversity from one million sequenced T cells were regarded as lower bounds and underestimates. Compared with the aged group, the long-lived group had more naive CD4+ T cells, fewer expanded clones and increased TCR diversity, suggesting age selection. Because donor CMV infection status was unknown, age-related changes in expanded clonotypes were potentially confounded. As age increased, observed TCR beta diversity per million T cells dropped in a roughly linear way, and a significant reduction was already evident by age roughly 36. There was a strong correlation between observed TCR beta diversity and the percentage of naive T cells measured by flow cytometry.

Libraries were prepared through 5' RACE. The instrument given in TCRdb is Illumina HiSeq 2500. A second PCR of roughly 7 to 11 cycles was performed with a sample-barcoded 5' primer and a J-beta primer mix. A unique molecular identifier was introduced onto each TCR beta cDNA molecule by a template-switch 5' adaptor carrying 12 random nucleotides. Each sample yielded at least 3 million CDR3-containing paired-end reads. The Mint cDNA synthesis kit, primed by a TRBC-specific oligonucleotide, was used to synthesize first-strand cDNA from all RNA. Following uracil-DNA glycosylase treatment, all cDNA underwent a first 18-cycle PCR with the universal primers M1SS and BC2_uni_R. As for the authors' bioinformatics: Each sample was normalized by randomly selecting 1 million high-quality reads, each carrying a distinct molecular identifier. Instead of being binned into consensus sequences, reads with shared molecular identifiers were discarded. MiTCR, set to a Q25 quality threshold and the strictest error-elimination algorithm, was used for CDR3 identification, clonotype clustering and error correction. A nonparametric unseen species model using Euler transformation provided a lower-bound estimate of total TCR beta diversity. TCRdb applied fastp at Q25 and MiXCR to the public reads, then kept only in-frame beta chains. Every entry covers one CDR3 protein and lists the most common genes and DNA from its rows. TCRdb assigned the V and J calls; the authors' analysis was not used. This sample comprises roughly 700,000 distinct CDR3 sequences, 32% of them detected only once. Roughly 14% of the sample belongs to the ten largest clones.

Donors were 39 systemically healthy Caucasian individuals from Russia aged roughly 6 to 100 years. Approximately 9.3 milliliters of peripheral blood were collected from each donor into EDTA-treated Vacutainer tubes. Ficoll-Paque density-gradient centrifugation was used to isolate PBMCs, with at least 7 million per sample. Trizol reagent was used to extract total RNA from the PBMCs, yielding at least 6 micrograms per sample. For every donor, flow cytometry on a PBMC aliquot measured the percentage of naive CD45RAhigh/CD27high T cells. This receptor was obtained from an elderly woman in good health. Donor details come from another sample of the same person, matched by shared clones. The sequenced material came from blood.

Here is the DNA: TGCGCCAGCAGCCCGAGACAGGGCGGCACCTCCGAGCAGTACTTC. Protein translation: CASSPRQGGTSEQYF. Here the chain combines TRBV5-1 and TRBJ2-7; 7 middle bases align to TRBD1. The CDR3, from cysteine to phenylalanine, totals 15 residues. Kept here is only the CDR3 DNA, which spans 45 bases and is read in frame from base 1. The CDR1 and CDR2 encoded by the germline V gene are SGHRS and YFSETQ. Trimming leaves V shorter by 4 bases and J shorter by 6 bases, with the junction holding 13 bases beyond the gene matches. Outside the CDR3, residues come from the reference TRBV5-1 and TRBJ2-7 proteins, so the full variable domain is: KAGVTQTPRYLIKTRGQQVTLSCSPISGHRSVSWYQQTPGQGLQFLFEYFSETQRNKGNFPGRFSGRQFSNSRSEMNVSTLELGDSALYLCASSPRQGGTSEQYFGPGTRLTVT.